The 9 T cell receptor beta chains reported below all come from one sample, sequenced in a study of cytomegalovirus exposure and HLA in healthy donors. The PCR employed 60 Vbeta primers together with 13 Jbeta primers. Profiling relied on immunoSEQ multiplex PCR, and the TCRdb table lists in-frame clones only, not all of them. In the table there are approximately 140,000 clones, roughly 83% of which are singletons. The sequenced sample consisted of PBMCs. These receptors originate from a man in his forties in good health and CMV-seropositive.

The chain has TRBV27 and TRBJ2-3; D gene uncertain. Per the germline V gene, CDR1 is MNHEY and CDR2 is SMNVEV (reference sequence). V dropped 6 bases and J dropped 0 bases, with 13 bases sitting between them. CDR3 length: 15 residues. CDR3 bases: TGTGCCAGCAGAGAGACACAACCAAGCACAGATACGCAGTATTTT. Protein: CASRETQPSTDTQYF.

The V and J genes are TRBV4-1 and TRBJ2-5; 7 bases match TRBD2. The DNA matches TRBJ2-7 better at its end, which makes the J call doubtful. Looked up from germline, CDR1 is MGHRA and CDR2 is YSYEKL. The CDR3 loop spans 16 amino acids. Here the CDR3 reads CASSRGGGSRDYEQYF. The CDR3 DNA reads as TGCGCCAGCAGCCGCGGCGGGGGATCGAGGGACTACGAGCAGTACTTC.

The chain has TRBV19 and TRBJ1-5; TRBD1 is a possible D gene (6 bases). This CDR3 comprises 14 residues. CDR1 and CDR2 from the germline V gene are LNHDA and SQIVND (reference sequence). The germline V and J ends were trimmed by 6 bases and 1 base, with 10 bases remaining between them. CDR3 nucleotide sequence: TGTGCCAGTAGAACAGGGCTCAGCAATCAGCCCCAGCATTTT. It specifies CASRTGLSNQPQHF.

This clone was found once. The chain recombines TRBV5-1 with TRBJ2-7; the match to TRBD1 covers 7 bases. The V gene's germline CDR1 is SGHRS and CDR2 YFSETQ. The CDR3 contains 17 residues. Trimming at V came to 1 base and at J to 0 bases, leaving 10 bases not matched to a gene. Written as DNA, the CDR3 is TGCGCCAGCAGCTTGTCTCGAGGGGGCGGTAGCTCCTACGAGCAGTACTTC. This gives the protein CASSLSRGGGSSYEQYF.

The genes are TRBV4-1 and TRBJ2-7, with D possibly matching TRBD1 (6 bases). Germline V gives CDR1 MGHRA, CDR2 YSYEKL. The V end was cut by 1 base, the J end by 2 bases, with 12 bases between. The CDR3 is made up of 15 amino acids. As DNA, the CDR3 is TGCGCCAGCAGCCAAGTCAGGGGTTCCCCCTACGAGCAGTACTTC. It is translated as CASSQVRGSPYEQYF.

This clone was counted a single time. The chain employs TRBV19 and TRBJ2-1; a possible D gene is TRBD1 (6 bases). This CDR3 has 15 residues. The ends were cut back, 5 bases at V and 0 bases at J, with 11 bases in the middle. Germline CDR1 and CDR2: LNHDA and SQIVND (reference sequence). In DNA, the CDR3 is TGTGCCAGTAGTCAAGGGGGAGTCTCCTACAATGAGCAGTTCTTC. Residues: CASSQGGVSYNEQFF.

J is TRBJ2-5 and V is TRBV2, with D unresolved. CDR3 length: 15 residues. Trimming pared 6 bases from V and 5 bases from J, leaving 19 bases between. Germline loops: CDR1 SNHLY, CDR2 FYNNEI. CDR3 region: CASSDIPSAGETQYF. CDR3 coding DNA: TGTGCCAGCAGCGATATCCCTAGTGCCGGGGAGACCCAGTACTTC.

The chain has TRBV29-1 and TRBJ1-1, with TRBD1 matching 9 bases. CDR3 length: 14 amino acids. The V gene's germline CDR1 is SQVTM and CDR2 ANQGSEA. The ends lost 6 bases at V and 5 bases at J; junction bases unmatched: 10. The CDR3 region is CSVPGTGWLTEAFF. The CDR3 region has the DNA TGCAGCGTCCCTGGGACAGGGTGGTTGACTGAAGCTTTCTTT.

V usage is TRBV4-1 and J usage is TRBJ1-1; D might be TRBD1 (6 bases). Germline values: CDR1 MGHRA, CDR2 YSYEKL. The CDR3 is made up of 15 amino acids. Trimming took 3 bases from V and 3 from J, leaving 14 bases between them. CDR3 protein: CASSQPIRGHTEAFF. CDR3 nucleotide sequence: TGCGCCAGCAGCCAGCCCATCAGGGGTCACACTGAAGCTTTCTTT.